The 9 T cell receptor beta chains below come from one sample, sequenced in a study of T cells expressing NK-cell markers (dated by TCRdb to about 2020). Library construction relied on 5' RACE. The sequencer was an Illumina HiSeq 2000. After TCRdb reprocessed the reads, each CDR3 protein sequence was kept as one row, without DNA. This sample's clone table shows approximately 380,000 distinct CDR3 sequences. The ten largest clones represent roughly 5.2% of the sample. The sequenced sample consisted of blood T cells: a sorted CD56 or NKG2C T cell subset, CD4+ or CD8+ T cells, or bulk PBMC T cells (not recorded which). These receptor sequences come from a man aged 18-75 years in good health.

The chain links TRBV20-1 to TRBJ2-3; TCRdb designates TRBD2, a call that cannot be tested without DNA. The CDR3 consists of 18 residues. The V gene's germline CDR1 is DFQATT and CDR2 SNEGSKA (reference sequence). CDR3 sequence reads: CSAPFGRTGTSGTDTQYF.

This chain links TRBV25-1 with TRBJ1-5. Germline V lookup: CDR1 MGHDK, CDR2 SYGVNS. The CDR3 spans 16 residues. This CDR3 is CASRRNNVFECQPQHF.

The CDR3 is CASRSGGSTYNEQFF. The chain couples TRBV6-1 to TRBJ2-1. The CDR3 contains 15 residues. Germline-derived CDR1 and CDR2 are MNHNS and SASEGT.

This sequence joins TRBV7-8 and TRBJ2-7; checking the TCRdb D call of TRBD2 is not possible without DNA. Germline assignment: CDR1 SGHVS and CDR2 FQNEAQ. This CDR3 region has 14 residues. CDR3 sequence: CASSFSTPEGEQYF.

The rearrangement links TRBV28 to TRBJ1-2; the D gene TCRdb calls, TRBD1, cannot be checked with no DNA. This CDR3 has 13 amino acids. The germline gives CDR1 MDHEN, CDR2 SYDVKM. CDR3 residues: CASSSRGVGGYTF.

The CDR3 sequence: CSAGDRGRMSYNEQFF. J is TRBJ2-1 and V is TRBV20-1; TCRdb lists TRBD1, though no DNA is available to test this call. The CDR3 contains 16 residues. The germline V gene has CDR1 DFQATT and CDR2 SNEGSKA (reference sequence).

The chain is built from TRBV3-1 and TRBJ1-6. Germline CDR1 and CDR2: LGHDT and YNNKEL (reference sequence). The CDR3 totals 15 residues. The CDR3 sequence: CASSQGDGYNSPLHF.

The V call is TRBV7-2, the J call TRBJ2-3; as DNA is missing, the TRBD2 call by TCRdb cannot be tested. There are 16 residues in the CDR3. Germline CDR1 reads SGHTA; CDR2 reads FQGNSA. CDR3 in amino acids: CASSLESELASSAQYF.

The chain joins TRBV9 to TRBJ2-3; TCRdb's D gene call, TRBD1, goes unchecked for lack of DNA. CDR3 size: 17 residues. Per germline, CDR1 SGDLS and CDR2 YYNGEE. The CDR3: CASSAREGSLSADTQYF.